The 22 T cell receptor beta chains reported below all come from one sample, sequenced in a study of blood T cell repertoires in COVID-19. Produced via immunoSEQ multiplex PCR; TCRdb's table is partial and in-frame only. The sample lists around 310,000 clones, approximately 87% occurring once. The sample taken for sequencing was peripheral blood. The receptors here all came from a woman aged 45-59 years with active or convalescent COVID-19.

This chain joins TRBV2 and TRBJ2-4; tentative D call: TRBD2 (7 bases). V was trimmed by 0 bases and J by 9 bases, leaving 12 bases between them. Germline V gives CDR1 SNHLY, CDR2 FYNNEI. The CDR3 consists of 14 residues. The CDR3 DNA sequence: TGTGCCAGCAGTGAAGCTGGGGGGGGCTTCATTCAGTACTTC. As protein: CASSEAGGGFIQYF.

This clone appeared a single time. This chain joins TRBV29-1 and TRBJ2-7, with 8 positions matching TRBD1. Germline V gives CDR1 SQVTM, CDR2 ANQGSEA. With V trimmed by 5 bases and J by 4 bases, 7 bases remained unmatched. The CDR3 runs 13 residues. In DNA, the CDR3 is TGCAGCGTTATGTACAGGGGGTTTTACGAGCAGTACTTC. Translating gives CSVMYRGFYEQYF.

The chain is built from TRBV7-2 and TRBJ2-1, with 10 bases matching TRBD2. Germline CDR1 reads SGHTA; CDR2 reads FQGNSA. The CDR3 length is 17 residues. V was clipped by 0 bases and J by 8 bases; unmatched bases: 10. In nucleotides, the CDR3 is TGTGCCAGCAGCTTAGCGTTGCTAGCGGGAGTGGTCGATGAGCAGTTCTTC. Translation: CASSLALLAGVVDEQFF.

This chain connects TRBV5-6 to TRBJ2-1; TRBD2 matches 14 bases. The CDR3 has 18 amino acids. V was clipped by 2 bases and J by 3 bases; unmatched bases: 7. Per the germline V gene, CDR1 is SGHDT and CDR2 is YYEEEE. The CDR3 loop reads CASSFRLAGGPGYNEQFF. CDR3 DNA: TGTGCCAGCAGCTTCCGACTAGCGGGGGGGCCAGGCTACAATGAGCAGTTCTTC.

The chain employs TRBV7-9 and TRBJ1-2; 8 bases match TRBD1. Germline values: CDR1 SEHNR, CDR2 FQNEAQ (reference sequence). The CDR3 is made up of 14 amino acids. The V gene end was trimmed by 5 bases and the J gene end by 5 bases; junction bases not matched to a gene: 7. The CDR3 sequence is CASSTGTGFYGYTF. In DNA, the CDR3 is TGTGCCAGCAGCACCGGGACAGGATTTTATGGCTACACCTTC. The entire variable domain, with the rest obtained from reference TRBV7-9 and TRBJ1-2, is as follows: DTGVSQNPRHKITKRGQNVTFRCDPISEHNRLYWYRQTLGQGPEFLTYFQNEAQLEKSRLLSDRFSAERPKGSFSTLEIQRTEQGDSAMYLCASSTGTGFYGYTFGSGTRLTVV.

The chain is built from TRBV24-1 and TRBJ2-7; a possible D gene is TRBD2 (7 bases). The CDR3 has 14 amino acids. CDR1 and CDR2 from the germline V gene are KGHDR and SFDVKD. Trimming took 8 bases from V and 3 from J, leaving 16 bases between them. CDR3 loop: CATTPQGGDYEQYF. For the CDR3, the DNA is TGTGCCACCACCCCACAGGGAGGGGACTACGAGCAGTACTTC.

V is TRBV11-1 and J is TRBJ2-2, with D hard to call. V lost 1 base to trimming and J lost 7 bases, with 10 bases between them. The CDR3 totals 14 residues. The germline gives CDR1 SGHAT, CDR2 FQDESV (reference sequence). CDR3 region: CASSLDRLSGELFF. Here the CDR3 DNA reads TGTGCCAGCAGCTTAGATCGCCTGAGCGGGGAGCTGTTTTTT.

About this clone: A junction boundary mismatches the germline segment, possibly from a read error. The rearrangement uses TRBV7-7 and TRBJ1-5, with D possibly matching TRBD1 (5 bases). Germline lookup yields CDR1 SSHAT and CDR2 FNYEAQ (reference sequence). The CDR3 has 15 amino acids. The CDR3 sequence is CASSHRTGSNQPQHF. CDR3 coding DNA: TGTGCTAGCAGCCACAGGACGGGTAGCAATCAGCCCCAGCATTTT. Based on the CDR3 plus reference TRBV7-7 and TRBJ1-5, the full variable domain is GAGVSQSPRYKVTKRGQDVTLRCDPISSHATLYWYQQALGQGPEFLTYFNYEAQPDKSGLPSDRFSAERPEGSISTLTIQRTEQRDSAMYRCASSHRTGSNQPQHFGDGTRLSIL.

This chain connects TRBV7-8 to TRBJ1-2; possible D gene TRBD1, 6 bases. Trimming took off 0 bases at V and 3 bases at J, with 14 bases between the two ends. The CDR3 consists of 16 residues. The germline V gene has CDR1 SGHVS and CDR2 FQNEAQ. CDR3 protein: CASSLALWGGDYGYTF. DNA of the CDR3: TGTGCCAGCAGCTTAGCGCTGTGGGGGGGCGACTATGGCTACACCTTC. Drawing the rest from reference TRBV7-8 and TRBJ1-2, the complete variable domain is GAGVSQSPRYKVAKRGQDVALRCDPISGHVSLFWYQQALGQGPEFLTYFQNEAQLDKSGLPSDRFFAERPEGSVSTLKIQRTQQEDSAVYLCASSLALWGGDYGYTFGSGTRLTVV.

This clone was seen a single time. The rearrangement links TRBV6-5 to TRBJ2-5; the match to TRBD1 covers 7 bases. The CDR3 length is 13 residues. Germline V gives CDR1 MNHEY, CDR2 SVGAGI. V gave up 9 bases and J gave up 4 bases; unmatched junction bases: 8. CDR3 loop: CASNRQGSETQYF. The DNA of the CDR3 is TGTGCCAGTAACCGACAGGGCTCAGAGACCCAGTACTTC.

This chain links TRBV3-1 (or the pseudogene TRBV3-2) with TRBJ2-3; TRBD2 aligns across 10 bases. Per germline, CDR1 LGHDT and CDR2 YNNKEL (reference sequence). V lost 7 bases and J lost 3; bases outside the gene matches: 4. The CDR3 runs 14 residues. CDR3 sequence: CASTASGRTDTQYF. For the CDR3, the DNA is TGTGCCAGCACGGCTAGCGGGAGAACAGATACGCAGTATTTT.

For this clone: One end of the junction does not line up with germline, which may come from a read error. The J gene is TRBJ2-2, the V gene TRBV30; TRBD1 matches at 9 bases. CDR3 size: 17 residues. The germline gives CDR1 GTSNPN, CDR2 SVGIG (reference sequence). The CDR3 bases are TGTGCCTGCAGGTGGGACAGGGAATTGAGGAACGCCGGGGAGCTGTTTTTT. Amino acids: CACRWDRELRNAGELFF.

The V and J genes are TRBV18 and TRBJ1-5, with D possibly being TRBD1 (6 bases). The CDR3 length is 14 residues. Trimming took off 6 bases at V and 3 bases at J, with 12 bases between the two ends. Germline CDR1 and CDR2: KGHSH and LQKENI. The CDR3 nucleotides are TGTGCCAGCTCGGAAGGACAGATCAATCAGCCCCAGCATTTT. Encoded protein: CASSEGQINQPQHF. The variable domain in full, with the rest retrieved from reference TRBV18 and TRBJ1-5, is NAGVMQNPRHLVRRRGQEARLRCSPMKGHSHVYWYRQLPEEGLKFMVYLQKENIIDESGMPKERFSAEFPKEGPSILRIQQVVRGDSAAYFCASSEGQINQPQHFGDGTRLSIL.

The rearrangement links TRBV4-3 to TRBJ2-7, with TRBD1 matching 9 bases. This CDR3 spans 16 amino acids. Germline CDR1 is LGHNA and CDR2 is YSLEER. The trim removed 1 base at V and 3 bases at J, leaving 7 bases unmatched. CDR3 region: CASSQAPGQGFYEQYF. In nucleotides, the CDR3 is TGCGCCAGCAGCCAAGCACCGGGACAGGGTTTCTACGAGCAGTACTTC.

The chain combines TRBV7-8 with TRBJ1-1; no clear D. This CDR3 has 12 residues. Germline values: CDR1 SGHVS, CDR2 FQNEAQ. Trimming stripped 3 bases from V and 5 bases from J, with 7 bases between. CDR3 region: CASSFVRTEAFF. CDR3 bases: TGTGCCAGCAGCTTCGTCCGGACTGAAGCTTTCTTT.

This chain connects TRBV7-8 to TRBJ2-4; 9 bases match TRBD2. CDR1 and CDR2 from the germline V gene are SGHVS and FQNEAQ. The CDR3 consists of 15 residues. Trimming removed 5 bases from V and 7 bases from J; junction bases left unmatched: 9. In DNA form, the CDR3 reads TGTGCCAGCAGCCCCTTAGCGGGGGCTCTGAACATTCAGTACTTC. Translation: CASSPLAGALNIQYF.

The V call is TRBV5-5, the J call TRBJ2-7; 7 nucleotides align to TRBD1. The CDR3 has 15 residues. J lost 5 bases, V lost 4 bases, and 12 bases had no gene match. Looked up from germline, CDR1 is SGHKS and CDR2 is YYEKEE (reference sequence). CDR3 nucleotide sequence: TGTGCCAGCAGCATACTTGACAGGGTTGGCCACGAGCAGTACTTC. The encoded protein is CASSILDRVGHEQYF.

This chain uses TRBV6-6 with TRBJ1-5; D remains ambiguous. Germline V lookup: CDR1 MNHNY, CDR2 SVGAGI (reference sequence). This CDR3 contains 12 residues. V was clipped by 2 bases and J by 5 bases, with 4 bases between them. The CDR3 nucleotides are TGTGCCAGCAGTTACGAGGATCAGCCCCAGCATTTT. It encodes CASSYEDQPQHF.

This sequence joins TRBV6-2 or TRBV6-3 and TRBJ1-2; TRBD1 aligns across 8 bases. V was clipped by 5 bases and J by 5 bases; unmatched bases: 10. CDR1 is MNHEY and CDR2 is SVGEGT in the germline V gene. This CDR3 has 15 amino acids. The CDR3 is CASSKPNRGMYGYTF. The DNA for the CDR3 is TGTGCCAGCAGTAAACCCAACAGGGGGATGTATGGCTACACCTTC.

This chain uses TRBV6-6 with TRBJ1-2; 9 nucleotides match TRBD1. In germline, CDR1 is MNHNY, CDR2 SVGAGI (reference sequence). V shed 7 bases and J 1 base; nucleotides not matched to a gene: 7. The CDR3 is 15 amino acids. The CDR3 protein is CASNGRDRVNYGYTF. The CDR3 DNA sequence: TGTGCCAGCAACGGACGGGACAGGGTTAACTATGGCTACACCTTC.

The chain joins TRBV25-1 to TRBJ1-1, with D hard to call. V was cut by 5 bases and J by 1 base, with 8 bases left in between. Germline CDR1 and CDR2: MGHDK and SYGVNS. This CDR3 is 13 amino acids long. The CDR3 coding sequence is TGTGCCAGCAGTTATACAGCGAACACTGAAGCTTTCTTT. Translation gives CASSYTANTEAFF.

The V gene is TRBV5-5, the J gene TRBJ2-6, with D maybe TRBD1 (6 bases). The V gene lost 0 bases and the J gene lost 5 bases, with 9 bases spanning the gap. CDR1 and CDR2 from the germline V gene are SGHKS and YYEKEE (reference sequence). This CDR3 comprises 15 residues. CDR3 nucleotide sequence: TGTGCCAGCAGCTTGGAACAGGGCCGGGCCAACGTCCTGACTTTC. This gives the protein CASSLEQGRANVLTF.